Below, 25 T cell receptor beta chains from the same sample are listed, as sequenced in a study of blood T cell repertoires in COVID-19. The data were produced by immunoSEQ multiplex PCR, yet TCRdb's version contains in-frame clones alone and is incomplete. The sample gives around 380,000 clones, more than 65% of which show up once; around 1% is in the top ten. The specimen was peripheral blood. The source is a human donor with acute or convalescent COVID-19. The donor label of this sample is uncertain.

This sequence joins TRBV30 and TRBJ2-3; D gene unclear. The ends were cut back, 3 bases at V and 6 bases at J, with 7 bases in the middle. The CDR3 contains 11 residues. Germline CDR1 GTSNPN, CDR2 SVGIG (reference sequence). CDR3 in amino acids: CAWSPRDTQYF. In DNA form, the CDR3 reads TGTGCCTGGAGCCCGCGGGATACGCAGTATTTT.

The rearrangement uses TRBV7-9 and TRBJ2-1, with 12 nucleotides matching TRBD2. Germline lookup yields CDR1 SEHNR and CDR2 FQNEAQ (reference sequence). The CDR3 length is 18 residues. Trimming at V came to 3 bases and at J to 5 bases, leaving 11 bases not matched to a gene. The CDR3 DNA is TGTGCCAGCAGCTTCTGGGACGGGACTAGCGGGCAACACAATGAGCAGTTCTTC. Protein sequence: CASSFWDGTSGQHNEQFF.

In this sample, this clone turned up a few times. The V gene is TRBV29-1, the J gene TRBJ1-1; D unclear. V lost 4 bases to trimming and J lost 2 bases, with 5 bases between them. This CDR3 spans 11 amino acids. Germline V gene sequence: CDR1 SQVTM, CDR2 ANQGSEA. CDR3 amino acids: CSVVANTEAFF. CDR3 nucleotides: TGCAGCGTTGTGGCCAACACTGAAGCTTTCTTT.

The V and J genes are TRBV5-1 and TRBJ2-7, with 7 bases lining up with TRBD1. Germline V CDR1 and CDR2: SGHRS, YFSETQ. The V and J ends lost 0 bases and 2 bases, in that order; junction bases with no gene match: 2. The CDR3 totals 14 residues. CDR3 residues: CASSLVTGAYEQYF. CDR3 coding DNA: TGCGCCAGCAGCTTGGTTACAGGGGCCTACGAGCAGTACTTC.

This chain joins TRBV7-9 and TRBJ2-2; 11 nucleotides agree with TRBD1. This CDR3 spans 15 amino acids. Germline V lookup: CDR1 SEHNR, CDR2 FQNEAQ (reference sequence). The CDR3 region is CVLSRTGGNTGELFF. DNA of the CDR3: TGTGTCCTAAGCCGGACAGGGGGCAACACCGGGGAGCTGTTTTTT.

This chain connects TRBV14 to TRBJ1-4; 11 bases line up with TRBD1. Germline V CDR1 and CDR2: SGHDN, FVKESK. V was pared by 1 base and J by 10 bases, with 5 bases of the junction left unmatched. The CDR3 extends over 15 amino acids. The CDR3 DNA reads TGTGCCAGCAGCCAAGCCGGGACAGGGGGGGTAAAACTGTTTTTT. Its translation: CASSQAGTGGVKLFF. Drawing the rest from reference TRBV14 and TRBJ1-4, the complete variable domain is EAGVTQFPSHSVIEKGQTVTLRCDPISGHDNLYWYRRVMGKEIKFLLHFVKESKQDESGMPNNRFLAERTGGTYSTLKVQPAELEDSGVYFCASSQAGTGGVKLFFGSGTQLSVL.

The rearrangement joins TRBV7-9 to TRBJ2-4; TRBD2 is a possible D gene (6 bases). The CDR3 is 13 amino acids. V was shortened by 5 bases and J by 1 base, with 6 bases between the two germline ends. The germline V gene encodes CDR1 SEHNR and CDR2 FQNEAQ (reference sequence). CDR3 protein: CASSAGAKNIQYF. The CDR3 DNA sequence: TGTGCCAGCAGCGCGGGGGCCAAAAACATTCAGTACTTC.

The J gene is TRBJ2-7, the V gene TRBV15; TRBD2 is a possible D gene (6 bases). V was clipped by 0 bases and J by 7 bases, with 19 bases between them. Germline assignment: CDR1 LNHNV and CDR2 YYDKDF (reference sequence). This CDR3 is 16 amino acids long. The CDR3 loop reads CATSRDTAGRHLEQYF. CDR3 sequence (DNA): TGTGCCACCAGCAGAGATACGGCGGGACGTCATCTGGAGCAGTACTTC.

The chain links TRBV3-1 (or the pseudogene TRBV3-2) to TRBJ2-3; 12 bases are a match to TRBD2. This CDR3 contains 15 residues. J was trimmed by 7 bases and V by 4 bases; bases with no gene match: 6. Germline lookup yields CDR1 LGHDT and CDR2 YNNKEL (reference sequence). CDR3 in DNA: TGTGCCAGCAGCCTAGGACTAGCGGGAATGAATACGCAGTATTTT. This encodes CASSLGLAGMNTQYF.

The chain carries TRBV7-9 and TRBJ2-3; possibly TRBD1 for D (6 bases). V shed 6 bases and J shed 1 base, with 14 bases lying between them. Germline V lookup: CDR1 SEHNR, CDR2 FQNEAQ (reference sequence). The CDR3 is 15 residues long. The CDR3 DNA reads TGTGCCAGCAGACCTGGACAGCTCCGCACAGATACGCAGTATTTT. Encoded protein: CASRPGQLRTDTQYF. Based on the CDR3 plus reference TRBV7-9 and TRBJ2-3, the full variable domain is DTGVSQNPRHKITKRGQNVTFRCDPISEHNRLYWYRQTLGQGPEFLTYFQNEAQLEKSRLLSDRFSAERPKGSFSTLEIQRTEQGDSAMYLCASRPGQLRTDTQYFGPGTRLTVL.

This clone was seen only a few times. The CDR3 spells CASSLVPAGAIEQYF. The CDR3 DNA reads TGTGCCAGCAGCTTAGTTCCAGCGGGAGCCATCGAGCAGTACTTC. The chain recombines TRBV11-3 with TRBJ2-7; 8 bases fit TRBD2. Per the germline V gene, CDR1 is SGHNT and CDR2 is YENEEA. V was pared by 1 base and J by 6 bases, with 8 bases of the junction left unmatched. There are 15 residues in the CDR3.

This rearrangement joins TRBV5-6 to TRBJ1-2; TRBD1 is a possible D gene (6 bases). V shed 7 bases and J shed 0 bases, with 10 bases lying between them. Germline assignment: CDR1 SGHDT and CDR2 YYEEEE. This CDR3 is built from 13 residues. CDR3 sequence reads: CASSGTTNYGYTF. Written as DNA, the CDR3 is TGTGCCAGCTCCGGGACAACTAACTATGGCTACACCTTC.

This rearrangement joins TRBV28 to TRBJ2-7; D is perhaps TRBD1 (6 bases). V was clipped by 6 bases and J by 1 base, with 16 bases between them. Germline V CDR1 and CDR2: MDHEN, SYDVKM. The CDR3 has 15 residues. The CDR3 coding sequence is TGTGCCAGCAGCCGCTCCCGGACAGCTTCCTACGAGCAGTACTTC. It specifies CASSRSRTASYEQYF.

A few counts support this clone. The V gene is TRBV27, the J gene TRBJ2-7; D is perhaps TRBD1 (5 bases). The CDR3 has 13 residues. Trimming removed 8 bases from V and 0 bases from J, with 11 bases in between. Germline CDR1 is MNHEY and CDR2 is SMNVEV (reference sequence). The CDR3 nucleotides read TGTGCCAGCGGGGCTGGGCCCTCCTACGAGCAGTACTTC. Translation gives CASGAGPSYEQYF.

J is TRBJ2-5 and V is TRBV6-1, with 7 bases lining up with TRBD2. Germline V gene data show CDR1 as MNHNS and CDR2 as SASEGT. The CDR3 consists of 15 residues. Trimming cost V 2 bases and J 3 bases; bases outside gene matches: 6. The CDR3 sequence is CASSEFGGREETQYF. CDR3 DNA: TGTGCCAGCAGTGAATTTGGCGGGAGAGAAGAGACCCAGTACTTC.

CDR3 loop: CAWGTAGTGFWGFF. The DNA of the CDR3 is TGTGCCTGGGGTACCGCCGGGACAGGGTTTTGGGGGTTCTTC. The chain couples TRBV30 to TRBJ2-1; 9 bases are a match to TRBD1. Germline values: CDR1 GTSNPN, CDR2 SVGIG (reference sequence). The CDR3 extends over 14 amino acids. Unmatched junction bases numbered 17, after V lost 5 bases and J lost 15 bases.

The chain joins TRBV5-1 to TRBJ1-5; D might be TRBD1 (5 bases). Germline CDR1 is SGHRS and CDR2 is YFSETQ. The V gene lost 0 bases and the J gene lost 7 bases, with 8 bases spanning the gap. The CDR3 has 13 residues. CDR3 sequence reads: CASSLAQGQPQHF. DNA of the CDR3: TGCGCCAGCAGCTTGGCCCAGGGCCAGCCCCAGCATTTT.

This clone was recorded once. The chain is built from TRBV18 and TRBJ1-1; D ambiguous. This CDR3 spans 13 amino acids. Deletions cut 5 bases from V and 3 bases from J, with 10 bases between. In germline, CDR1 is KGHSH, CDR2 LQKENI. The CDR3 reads CASSIGRDTEAFF. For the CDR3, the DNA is TGTGCCAGCTCAATCGGTCGGGACACTGAAGCTTTCTTT.

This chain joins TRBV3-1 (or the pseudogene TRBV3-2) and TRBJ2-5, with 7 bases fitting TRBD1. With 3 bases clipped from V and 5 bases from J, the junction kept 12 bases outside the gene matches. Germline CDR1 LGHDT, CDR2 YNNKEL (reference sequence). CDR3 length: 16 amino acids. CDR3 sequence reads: CASSQYRTGDSETQYF. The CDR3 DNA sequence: TGTGCCAGCAGCCAGTATAGGACAGGAGACTCCGAGACCCAGTACTTC.

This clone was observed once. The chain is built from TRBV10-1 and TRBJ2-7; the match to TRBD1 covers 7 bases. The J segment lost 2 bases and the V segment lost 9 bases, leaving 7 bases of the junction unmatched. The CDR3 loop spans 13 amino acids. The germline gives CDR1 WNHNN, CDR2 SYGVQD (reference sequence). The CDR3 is CARTTGQPYEQYF. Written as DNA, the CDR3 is TGCGCCAGGACCACGGGACAGCCCTACGAGCAGTACTTC.

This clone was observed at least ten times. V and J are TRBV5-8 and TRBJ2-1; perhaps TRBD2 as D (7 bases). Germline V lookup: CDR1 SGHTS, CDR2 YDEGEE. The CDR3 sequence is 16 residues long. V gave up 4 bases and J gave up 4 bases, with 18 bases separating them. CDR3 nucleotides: TGTGCCAGCAGCCCCCTGGGCCGGGGGGCATACAATGAGCAGTTCTTC. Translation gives CASSPLGRGAYNEQFF. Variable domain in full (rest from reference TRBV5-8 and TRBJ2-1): EAGVTQSPTHLIKTRGQQATLRCSPISGHTSVYWYQQALGLGLQFLLWYDEGEERNRGNFPPRFSGRQFPNYSSELNVNALELEDSALYLCASSPLGRGAYNEQFFGPGTRLTVL.

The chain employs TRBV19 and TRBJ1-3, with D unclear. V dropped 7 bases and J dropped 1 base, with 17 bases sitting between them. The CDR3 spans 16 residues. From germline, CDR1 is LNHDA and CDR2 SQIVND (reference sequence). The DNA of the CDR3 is TGTGCCAGTACCTCTGCTGCGGCTGGATCTGGAAACACCATATATTTT. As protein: CASTSAAAGSGNTIYF.

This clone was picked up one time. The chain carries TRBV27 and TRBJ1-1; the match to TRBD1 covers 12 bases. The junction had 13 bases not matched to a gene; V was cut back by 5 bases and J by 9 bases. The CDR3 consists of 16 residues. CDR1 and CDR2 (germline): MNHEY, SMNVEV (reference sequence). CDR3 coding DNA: TGTGCCAGCAGTCGAGGGACAGGGGGCGCGGCTTCGAAAGCTTTCTTT. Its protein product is CASSRGTGGAASKAFF.

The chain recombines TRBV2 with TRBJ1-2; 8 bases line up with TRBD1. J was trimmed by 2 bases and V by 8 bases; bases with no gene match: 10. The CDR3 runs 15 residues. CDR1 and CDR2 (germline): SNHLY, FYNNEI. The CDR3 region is CASSGTGNLNYGYTF. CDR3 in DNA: TGTGCCAGCTCCGGGACAGGTAACCTGAACTATGGCTACACCTTC.

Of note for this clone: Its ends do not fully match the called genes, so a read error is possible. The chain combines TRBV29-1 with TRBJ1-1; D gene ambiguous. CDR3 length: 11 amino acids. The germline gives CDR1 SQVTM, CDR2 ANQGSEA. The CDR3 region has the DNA TGCAGCGCTGAACGCGCCCCTGAAGCTTTCTTT. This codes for CSAERAPEAFF.